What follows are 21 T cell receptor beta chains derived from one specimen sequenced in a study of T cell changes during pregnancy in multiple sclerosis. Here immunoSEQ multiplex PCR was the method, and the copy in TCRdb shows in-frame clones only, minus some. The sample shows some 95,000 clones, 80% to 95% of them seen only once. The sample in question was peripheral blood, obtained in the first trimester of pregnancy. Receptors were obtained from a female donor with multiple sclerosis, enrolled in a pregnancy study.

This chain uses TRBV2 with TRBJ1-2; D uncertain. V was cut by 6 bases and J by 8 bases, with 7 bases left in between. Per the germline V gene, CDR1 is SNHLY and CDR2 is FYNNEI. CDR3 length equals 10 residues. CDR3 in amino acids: CASRGRGYTF. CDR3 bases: TGTGCCAGCAGGGGGAGAGGCTACACCTTC.

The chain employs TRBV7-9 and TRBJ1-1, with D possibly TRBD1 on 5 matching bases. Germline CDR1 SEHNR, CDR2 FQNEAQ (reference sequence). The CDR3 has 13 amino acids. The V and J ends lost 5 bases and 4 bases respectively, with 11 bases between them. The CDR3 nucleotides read TGTGCCAGCAGCCGGACATTTGGCACTGAAGCTTTCTTT. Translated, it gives CASSRTFGTEAFF.

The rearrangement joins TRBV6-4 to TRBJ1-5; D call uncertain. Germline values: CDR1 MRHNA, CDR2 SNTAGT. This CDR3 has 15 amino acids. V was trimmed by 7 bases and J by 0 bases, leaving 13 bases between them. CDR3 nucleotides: TGTGCCAGCACCGCGCCGCGGGCTAGCAATCAGCCCCAGCATTTT. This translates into CASTAPRASNQPQHF.

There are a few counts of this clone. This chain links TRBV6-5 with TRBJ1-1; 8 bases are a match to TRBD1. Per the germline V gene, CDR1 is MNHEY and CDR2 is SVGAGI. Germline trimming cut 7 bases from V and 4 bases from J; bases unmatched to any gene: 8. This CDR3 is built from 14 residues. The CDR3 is CASTPDREGTEAFF. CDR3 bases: TGTGCCAGCACCCCGGACAGGGAAGGCACTGAAGCTTTCTTT.

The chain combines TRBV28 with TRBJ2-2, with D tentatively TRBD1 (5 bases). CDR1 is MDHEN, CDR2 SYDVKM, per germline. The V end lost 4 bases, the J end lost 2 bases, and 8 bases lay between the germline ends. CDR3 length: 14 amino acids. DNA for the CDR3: TGTGCCAGCAGTTCCGACAGTAACACCGGGGAGCTGTTTTTT. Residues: CASSSDSNTGELFF.

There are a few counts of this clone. This CDR3 is CASSLSRRHDRGYGYTF. DNA for the CDR3: TGTGCCAGCAGTTTATCGCGTCGCCACGACAGGGGATATGGCTACACCTTC. J is TRBJ1-2 and V is TRBV27; 8 nucleotides align to TRBD1. V was pared by 0 bases and J by 5 bases, with 11 bases of the junction left unmatched. The CDR3 has 17 residues. Germline values: CDR1 MNHEY, CDR2 SMNVEV (reference sequence).

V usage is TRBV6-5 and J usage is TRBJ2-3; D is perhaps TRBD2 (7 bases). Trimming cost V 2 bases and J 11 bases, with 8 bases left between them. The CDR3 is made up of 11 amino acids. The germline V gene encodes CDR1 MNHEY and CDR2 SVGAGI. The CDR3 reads CASSYRGGQYF. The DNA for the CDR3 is TGTGCCAGCAGTTACAGGGGGGGGCAGTATTTT.

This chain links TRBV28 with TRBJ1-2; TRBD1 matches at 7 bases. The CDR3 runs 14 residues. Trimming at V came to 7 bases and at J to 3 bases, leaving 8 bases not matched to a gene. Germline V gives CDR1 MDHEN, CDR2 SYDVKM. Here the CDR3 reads CASILTGTDYGYTF. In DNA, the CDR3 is TGTGCCAGCATCCTGACAGGGACGGACTATGGCTACACCTTC.

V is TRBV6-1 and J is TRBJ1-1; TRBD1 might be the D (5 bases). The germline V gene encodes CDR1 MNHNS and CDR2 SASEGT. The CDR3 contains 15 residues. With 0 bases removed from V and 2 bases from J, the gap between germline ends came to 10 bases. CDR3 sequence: CASSEAGGANTEAFF. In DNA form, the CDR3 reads TGTGCCAGCAGTGAAGCCGGTGGGGCCAACACTGAAGCTTTCTTT.

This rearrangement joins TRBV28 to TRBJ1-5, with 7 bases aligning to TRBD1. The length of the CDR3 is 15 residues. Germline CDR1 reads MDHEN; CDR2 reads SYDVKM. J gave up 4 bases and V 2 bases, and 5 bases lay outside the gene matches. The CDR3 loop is CASSLEQGLNQPQHF. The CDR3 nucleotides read TGTGCCAGCAGTTTAGAACAGGGGCTGAATCAGCCCCAGCATTTT. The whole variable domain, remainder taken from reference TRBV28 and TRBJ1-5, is DVKVTQSSRYLVKRTGEKVFLECVQDMDHENMFWYRQDPGLGLRLIYFSYDVKMKEKGDIPEGYSVSREKKERFSLILESASTNQTSMYLCASSLEQGLNQPQHFGDGTRLSIL.

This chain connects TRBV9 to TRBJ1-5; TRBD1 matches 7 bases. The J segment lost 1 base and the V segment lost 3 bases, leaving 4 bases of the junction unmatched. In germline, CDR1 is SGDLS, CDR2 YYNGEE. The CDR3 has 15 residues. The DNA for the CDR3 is TGTGCCAGCAGCGCGGGGACAGCAAGCAATCAGCCCCAGCATTTT. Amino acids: CASSAGTASNQPQHF.

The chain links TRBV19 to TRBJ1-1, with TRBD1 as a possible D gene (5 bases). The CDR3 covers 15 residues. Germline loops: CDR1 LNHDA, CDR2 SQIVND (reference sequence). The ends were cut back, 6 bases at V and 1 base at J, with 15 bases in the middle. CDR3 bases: TGTGCCAGTAGCATCCACTCGGGGGGGAACACTGAAGCTTTCTTT. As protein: CASSIHSGGNTEAFF.

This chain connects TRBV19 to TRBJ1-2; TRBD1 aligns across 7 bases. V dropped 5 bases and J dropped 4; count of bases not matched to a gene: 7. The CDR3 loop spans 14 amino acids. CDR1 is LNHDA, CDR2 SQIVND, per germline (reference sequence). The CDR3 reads CASSLTGTAYGYTF. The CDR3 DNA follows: TGTGCCAGTAGTTTAACCGGGACAGCCTATGGCTACACCTTC.

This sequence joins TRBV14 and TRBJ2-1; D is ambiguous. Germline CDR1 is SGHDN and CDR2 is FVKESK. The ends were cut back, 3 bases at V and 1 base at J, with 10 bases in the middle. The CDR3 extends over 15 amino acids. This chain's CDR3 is CASSHLDLSYNEQFF. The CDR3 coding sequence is TGTGCCAGCAGCCACCTAGATCTTTCCTACAATGAGCAGTTCTTC.

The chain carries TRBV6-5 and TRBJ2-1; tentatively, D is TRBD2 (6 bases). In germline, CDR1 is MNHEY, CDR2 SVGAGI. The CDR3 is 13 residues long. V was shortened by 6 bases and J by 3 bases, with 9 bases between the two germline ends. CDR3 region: CASSPTSYNEQFF. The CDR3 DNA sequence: TGTGCCAGCAGCCCGACTAGCTACAATGAGCAGTTCTTC.

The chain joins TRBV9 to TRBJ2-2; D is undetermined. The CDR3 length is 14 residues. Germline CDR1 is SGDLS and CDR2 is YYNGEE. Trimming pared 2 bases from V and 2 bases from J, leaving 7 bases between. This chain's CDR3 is CASSVSSNTGELFF. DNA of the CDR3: TGTGCCAGCAGCGTGAGTAGCAACACCGGGGAGCTGTTTTTT.

CDR3 amino acids: CASSVLELAFTDTQYF. The DNA of the CDR3 is TGTGCCAGCAGCGTCCTTGAGCTAGCGTTCACAGATACGCAGTATTTT. The V gene is TRBV9, the J gene TRBJ2-3; D is perhaps TRBD2 (6 bases). The germline CDR1 and CDR2 sequences are SGDLS and YYNGEE. The CDR3 runs to 16 residues. With 2 bases removed from V and 2 bases from J, the gap between germline ends came to 15 bases.

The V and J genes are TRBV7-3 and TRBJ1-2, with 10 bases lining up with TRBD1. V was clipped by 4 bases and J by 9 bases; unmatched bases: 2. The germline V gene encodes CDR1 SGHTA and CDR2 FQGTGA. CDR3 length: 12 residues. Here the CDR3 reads CASSSDRGSYTF. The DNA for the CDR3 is TGTGCCAGCAGCTCGGACAGGGGGAGCTACACCTTC.

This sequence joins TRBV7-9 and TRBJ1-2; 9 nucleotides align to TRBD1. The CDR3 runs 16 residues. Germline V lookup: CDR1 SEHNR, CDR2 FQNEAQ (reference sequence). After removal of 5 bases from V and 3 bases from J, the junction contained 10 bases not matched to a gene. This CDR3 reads CASSQERDREDYGYTF. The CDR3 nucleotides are TGTGCCAGCAGCCAAGAGAGGGACAGGGAGGACTATGGCTACACCTTC.

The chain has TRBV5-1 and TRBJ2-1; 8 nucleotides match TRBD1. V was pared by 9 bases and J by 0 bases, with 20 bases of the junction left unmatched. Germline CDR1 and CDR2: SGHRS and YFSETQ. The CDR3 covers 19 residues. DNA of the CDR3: TGCGCCATCCCAACCATCCTCTTACCGGGACAGGTCTCCTACAATGAGCAGTTCTTC. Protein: CAIPTILLPGQVSYNEQFF.

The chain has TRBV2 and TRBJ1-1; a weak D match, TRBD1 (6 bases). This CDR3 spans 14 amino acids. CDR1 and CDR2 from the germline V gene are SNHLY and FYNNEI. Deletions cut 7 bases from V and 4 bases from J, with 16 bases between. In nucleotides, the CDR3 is TGTGCCAGCAACATCAAGGGAGGGGGCACTGAAGCTTTCTTT. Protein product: CASNIKGGGTEAFF. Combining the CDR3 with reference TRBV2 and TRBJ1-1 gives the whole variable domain EPEVTQTPSHQVTQMGQEVILRCVPISNHLYFYWYRQILGQKVEFLVSFYNNEISEKSEIFDDQFSVERPDGSNFTLKIRSTKLEDSAMYFCASNIKGGGTEAFFGQGTRLTVV.